This T cell receptor (beta chain) came from a study of cytomegalovirus exposure and HLA in healthy donors. Study-level results: Presence/absence analyses assumed roughly uniform sequencing depth across donors. There were some public TCRs occurring in many donors, but most TCR sequences were rare. Per published accounts, TCR beta sequences correctly predicted the HLA-A and HLA-B alleles of most subjects.

Vbeta (60) and Jbeta (13) primers were used in the PCR. Assay used: immunoSEQ multiplex PCR; TCRdb lists only in-frame clones, some missing. The sample holds about 110,000 clones, more than 60% seen once. Trimming took 7 bases from V and 1 from J, leaving 8 bases between them. This CDR3 spans 12 amino acids. Germline V gene lookup returns CDR1 GTSNPN and CDR2 SVGIG (reference sequence). For this clone: Its antigen remains unidentified.

This chain links TRBV30 with TRBJ2-1; D perhaps matches TRBD1 (5 bases). Sequences were obtained from PBMCs. The TCR was taken from a man under 40 in good health and CMV-seropositive. The CDR3 sequence is CAFRQSYNEQFF. In DNA form, the CDR3 reads TGTGCCTTCCGACAGTCCTACAATGAGCAGTTCTTC.